The sample holds one count of the clone carrying this TCR beta chain. Its antigen is unidentified. Trimming removed 4 bases from V and 5 bases from J; junction bases left unmatched: 3. CDR1 is SGDLS, CDR2 YYNGEE, per germline. The CDR3 is 14 residues long. The assay was immunoSEQ multiplex PCR, and TCRdb's table has in-frame clones only and misses some. Of 500,000 to 550,000 clones in the sample, more than 95% were seen once. This entry comes from a study of shared clonotypes between healthy human individuals. Study background: There were three CD4 naive, three CD4 memory, two CD8 naive and one CD8 memory plates per donor.

Regarding the study as a whole: Larger estimated richness was generally seen in naive subsets than in memory subsets.

The specimen sequenced was naive CD4+ T cells sorted from blood. Subset: CD45RA+ positively selected. The TCR comes from a woman aged 25 to 39 in good health. The chain is built from TRBV9 and TRBJ2-7, with 13 bases aligning to TRBD2. The CDR3 loop reads CASSSGLAGHEQYF. The CDR3 DNA follows: TGTGCCAGCAGCTCGGGACTAGCGGGACACGAGCAGTACTTC.